The clone carrying this TCR beta chain was detected only a few times. Unmatched junction bases numbered 4, after V lost 3 bases and J lost 0 bases. Germline-derived CDR1 and CDR2 are DFQATT and SNEGSKA (reference sequence). The CDR3 has 14 amino acids. This sample was included in a study of T cell repertoires in cytomegalovirus infection. Using its own MiXCR run on the reads, TCRdb lists one record per CDR3 protein. This table holds roughly 310,000 distinct CDR3 sequences, 15% to 20% found once. This TCR was sampled from a human donor in good health (CMV status not recorded). Some clones in this sample may be carry-over from other donors' samples. The J gene is TRBJ1-1, the V gene TRBV20-1, with TRBD1 identical over 7 bases. The specimen was PBMCs. The CDR3 nucleotides are TGCAGTGCTAGGGAGGACAGGTTGAACACTGAAGCTTTCTTT. Its protein is CSAREDRLNTEAFF.